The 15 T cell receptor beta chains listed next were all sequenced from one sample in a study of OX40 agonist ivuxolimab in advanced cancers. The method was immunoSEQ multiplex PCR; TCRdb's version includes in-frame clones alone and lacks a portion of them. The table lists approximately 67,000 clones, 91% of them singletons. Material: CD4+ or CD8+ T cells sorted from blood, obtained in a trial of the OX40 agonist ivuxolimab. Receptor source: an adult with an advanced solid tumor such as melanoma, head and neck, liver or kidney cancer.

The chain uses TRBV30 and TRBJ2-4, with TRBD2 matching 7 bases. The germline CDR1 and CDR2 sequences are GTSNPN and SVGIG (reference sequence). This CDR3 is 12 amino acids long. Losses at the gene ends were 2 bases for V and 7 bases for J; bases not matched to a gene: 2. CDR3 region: CAWSRGENIQYF. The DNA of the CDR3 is TGTGCCTGGAGTCGGGGGGAGAACATTCAGTACTTC.

CDR3 sequence reads: CASSTSTGMNTEAFF. Here the CDR3 DNA reads TGTGCCAGTAGTACCTCGACAGGGATGAACACTGAAGCTTTCTTT. The J gene is TRBJ1-1, the V gene TRBV19; 7 nucleotides align to TRBD1. V was pared by 4 bases and J by 0 bases, with 5 bases of the junction left unmatched. The CDR3 is 15 residues long. The germline V gene has CDR1 LNHDA and CDR2 SQIVND (reference sequence).

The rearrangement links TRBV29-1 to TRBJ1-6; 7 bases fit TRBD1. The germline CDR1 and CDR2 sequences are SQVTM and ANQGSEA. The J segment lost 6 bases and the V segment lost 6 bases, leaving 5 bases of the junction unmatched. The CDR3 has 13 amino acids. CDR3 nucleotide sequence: TGCAGCGTGGGGACAGCTCTTAATTCACCCCTCCACTTT. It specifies CSVGTALNSPLHF.

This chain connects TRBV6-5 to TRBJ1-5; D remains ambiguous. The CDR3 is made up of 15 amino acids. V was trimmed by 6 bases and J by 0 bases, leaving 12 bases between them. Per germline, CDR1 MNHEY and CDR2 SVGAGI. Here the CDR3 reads CASSKRANSNQPQHF. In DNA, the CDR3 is TGTGCCAGCAGCAAACGGGCGAATAGCAATCAGCCCCAGCATTTT.

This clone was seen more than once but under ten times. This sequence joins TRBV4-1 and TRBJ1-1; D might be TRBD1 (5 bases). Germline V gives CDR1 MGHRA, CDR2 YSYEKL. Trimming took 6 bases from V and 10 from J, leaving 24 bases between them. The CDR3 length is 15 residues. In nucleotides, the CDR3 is TGCGCCAGCAGTCCGGGAGGAATCTACGGTGGGGGAGCTTTCTTT. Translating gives CASSPGGIYGGGAFF.

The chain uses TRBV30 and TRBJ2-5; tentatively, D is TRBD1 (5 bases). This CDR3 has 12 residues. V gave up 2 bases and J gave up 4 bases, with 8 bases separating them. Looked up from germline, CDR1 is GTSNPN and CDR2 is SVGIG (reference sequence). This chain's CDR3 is CAWSLGLETQYF. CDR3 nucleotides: TGTGCCTGGAGTTTGGGGCTAGAGACCCAGTACTTC.

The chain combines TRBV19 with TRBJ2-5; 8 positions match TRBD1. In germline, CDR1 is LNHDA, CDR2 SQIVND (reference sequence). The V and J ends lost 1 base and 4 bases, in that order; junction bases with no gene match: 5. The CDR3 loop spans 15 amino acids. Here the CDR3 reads CASSIAQGGGETQYF. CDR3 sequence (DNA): TGTGCCAGTAGTATAGCACAGGGGGGTGGAGAGACCCAGTACTTC.

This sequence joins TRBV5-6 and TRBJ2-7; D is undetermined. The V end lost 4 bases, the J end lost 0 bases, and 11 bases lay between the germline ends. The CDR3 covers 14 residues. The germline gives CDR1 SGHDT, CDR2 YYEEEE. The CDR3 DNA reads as TGTGCCAGCAGCCCCGGGTGGAGCTCCTACGAGCAGTACTTC. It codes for CASSPGWSSYEQYF.

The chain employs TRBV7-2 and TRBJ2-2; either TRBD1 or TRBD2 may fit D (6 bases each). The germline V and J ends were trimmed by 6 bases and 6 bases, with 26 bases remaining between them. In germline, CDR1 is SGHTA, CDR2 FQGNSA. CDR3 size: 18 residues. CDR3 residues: CASSVRGLVRGSPGELFF. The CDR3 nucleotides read TGTGCCAGCAGTGTACGGGGGCTCGTCCGTGGTTCTCCCGGGGAGCTGTTTTTT.

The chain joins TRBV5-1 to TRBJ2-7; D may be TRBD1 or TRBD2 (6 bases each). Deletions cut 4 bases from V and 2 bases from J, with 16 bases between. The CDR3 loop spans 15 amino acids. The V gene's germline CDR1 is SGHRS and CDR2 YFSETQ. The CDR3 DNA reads TGCGCCAGCAGCCCAATGGGGGGCCTCCCCTACGAGCAGTACTTC. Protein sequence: CASSPMGGLPYEQYF.

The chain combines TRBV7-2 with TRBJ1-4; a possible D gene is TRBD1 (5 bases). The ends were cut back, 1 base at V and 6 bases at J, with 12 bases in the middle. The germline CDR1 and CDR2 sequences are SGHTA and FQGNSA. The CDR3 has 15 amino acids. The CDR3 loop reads CASSLGFGAHEKLFF. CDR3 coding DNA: TGTGCCAGCAGCTTAGGATTTGGGGCCCATGAAAAACTGTTTTTT.

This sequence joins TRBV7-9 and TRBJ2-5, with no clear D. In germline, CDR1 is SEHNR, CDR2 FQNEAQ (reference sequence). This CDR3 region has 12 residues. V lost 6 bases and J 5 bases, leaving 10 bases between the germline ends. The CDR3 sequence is CASSPSRETQYF. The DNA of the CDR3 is TGTGCCAGCAGTCCATCCAGGGAGACCCAGTACTTC.

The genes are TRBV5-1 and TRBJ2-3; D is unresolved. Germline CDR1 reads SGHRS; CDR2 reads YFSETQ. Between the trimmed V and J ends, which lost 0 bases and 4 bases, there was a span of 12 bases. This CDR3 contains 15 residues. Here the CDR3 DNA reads TGCGCCAGCAGCTTGGGGGCCGGAGTGCCAGATACGCAGTATTTT. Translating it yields CASSLGAGVPDTQYF.

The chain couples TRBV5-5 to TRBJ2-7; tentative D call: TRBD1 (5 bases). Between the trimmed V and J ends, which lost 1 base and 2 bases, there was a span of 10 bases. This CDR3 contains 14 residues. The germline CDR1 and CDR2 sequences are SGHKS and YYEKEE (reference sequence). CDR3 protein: CASSLWGKTYEQYF. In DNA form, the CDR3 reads TGTGCCAGCAGCTTGTGGGGCAAGACCTACGAGCAGTACTTC. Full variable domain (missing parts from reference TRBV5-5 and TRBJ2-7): DAGVTQSPTHLIKTRGQQVTLRCSPISGHKSVSWYQQVLGQGPQFIFQYYEKEERGRGNFPDRFSARQFPNYSSELNVNALLLGDSALYLCASSLWGKTYEQYFGPGTRLTVT.

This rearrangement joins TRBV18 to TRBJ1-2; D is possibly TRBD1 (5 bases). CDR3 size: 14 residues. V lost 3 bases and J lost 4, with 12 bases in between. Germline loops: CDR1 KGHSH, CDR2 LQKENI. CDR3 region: CASSPKTESYGYTF. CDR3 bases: TGTGCCAGCTCACCCAAGACAGAGTCCTATGGCTACACCTTC.